Listed here are 31 T cell receptor beta chains from one sample, sequenced in a study of blood T cell repertoires in COVID-19. Libraries were prepared by immunoSEQ multiplex PCR; TCRdb keeps only in-frame clonotypes and omits some of them. Altogether about 260,000 clones are present, approximately 86% being singletons, with the ten largest covering approximately 5.3%. Sequenced: peripheral blood. The receptors were gathered from a woman in her sixties with COVID-19, enrolled during active disease.

A single count supports this clone. This rearrangement joins TRBV9 to TRBJ2-7; a weak D match, TRBD2 (5 bases). The CDR3 has 14 residues. Germline-derived CDR1 and CDR2 are SGDLS and YYNGEE. V was pared by 2 bases and J by 6 bases, with 15 bases between. The CDR3 sequence: CASSVAWGEREQYF. The DNA for the CDR3 is TGTGCCAGCAGCGTCGCGTGGGGAGAACGCGAGCAGTACTTC.

The chain has TRBV28 and TRBJ2-7; 8 bases are a match to TRBD2. This CDR3 contains 13 residues. The ends lost 3 bases at V and 5 bases at J; junction bases unmatched: 3. Germline V CDR1 and CDR2: MDHEN, SYDVKM. Written as DNA, the CDR3 is TGTGCCAGCAGTTTGCGCGGGAGGCACGAGCAGTACTTC. This codes for CASSLRGRHEQYF.

The genes are TRBV30 and TRBJ2-1; possible D gene TRBD2, 5 bases. CDR1 and CDR2 (germline): GTSNPN, SVGIG (reference sequence). The germline V and J ends were trimmed by 0 bases and 3 bases, with 12 bases remaining between them. This CDR3 has 15 residues. The CDR3 is CAWSVGAGFYNEQFF. DNA of the CDR3: TGTGCCTGGAGTGTGGGCGCGGGCTTCTACAATGAGCAGTTCTTC.

This clone was seen a single time. This chain links TRBV29-1 with TRBJ2-1; 8 positions match TRBD2. This CDR3 comprises 15 residues. Germline loops: CDR1 SQVTM, CDR2 ANQGSEA. Trimming cost V 2 bases and J 2 bases; bases outside gene matches: 5. Written as DNA, the CDR3 is TGCAGCGTTGAAAGTGGGCGGGGGGCCTACAATGAGCAGTTCTTC. Protein product: CSVESGRGAYNEQFF.

The J gene is TRBJ2-7, the V gene TRBV30; tentative D call: TRBD2 (6 bases). Germline V lookup: CDR1 GTSNPN, CDR2 SVGIG (reference sequence). This CDR3 region has 14 residues. With 0 bases removed from V and 2 bases from J, the gap between germline ends came to 11 bases. CDR3 sequence: CAWSVGGATYEQYF. CDR3 coding DNA: TGTGCCTGGAGTGTTGGCGGGGCTACCTACGAGCAGTACTTC. Complete variable domain (other parts from reference TRBV30 and TRBJ2-7): SQTIHQWPATLVQPVGSPLSLECTVEGTSNPNLYWYRQAAGRGLQLLFYSVGIGQISSEVPQNLSASRPQDRQFILSSKKLLLSDSGFYLCAWSVGGATYEQYFGPGTRLTVT.

This chain connects TRBV7-2 to TRBJ1-2, with 10 bases fitting TRBD1. The CDR3 runs 12 residues. J lost 11 bases, V lost 5 bases, and 5 bases had no gene match. CDR1 and CDR2 from the germline V gene are SGHTA and FQGNSA. CDR3 in DNA: TGTGCCAGCAGCGCGTGGGACAGGGGATACACCTTC. Its protein product is CASSAWDRGYTF.

The chain combines TRBV7-2 with TRBJ2-1; 8 nucleotides align to TRBD2. With V trimmed by 0 bases and J by 0 bases, 1 base remained unmatched. The germline V gene encodes CDR1 SGHTA and CDR2 FQGNSA. The CDR3 is 16 amino acids. As DNA, the CDR3 is TGTGCCAGCAGCTTAGCGAGCGGGAGCTCCTACAATGAGCAGTTCTTC. Translated, it gives CASSLASGSSYNEQFF.

In its sample, this clone was seen a few times. This chain uses TRBV19 with TRBJ1-3; D is undetermined. This CDR3 has 15 amino acids. V lost 9 bases to trimming and J lost 2 bases, with 17 bases between them. Per the germline V gene, CDR1 is LNHDA and CDR2 is SQIVND (reference sequence). CDR3 bases: TGTGCCAGCCGTCCCCCACAGATACCTGGAAACACCATATATTTT. It yields the protein CASRPPQIPGNTIYF.

This chain uses TRBV19 with TRBJ1-2; D gene unclear. Trimming removed 4 bases from V and 0 bases from J, with 6 bases in between. Germline V gene lookup returns CDR1 LNHDA and CDR2 SQIVND (reference sequence). The CDR3 spans 13 residues. The CDR3 loop reads CASSTIANYGYTF. The CDR3 DNA sequence: TGTGCCAGTAGTACTATAGCTAACTATGGCTACACCTTC.

This chain uses TRBV5-5 with TRBJ2-7; D call uncertain. The V and J ends lost 0 bases and 6 bases respectively, with 10 bases between them. CDR3 length: 13 residues. Germline V gene data show CDR1 as SGHKS and CDR2 as YYEKEE (reference sequence). CDR3 DNA sequence: TGTGCCAGCAGCTTGGAGGTAGCTGTCGAGCAGTACTTC. Encoded protein: CASSLEVAVEQYF.

The chain links TRBV6-5 to TRBJ1-1; D unresolved. Deletions cut 5 bases from V and 1 base from J, with 11 bases between. The CDR3 extends over 14 amino acids. Germline CDR1 reads MNHEY; CDR2 reads SVGAGI. As DNA, the CDR3 is TGTGCCAGCAGTCTTCGGTATGGGAACACTGAAGCTTTCTTT. Protein product: CASSLRYGNTEAFF.

V and J are TRBV7-8 and TRBJ2-7; perhaps TRBD2 as D (5 bases). CDR1 and CDR2 from the germline V gene are SGHVS and FQNEAQ. This CDR3 contains 13 residues. The germline V and J ends were trimmed by 2 bases and 6 bases, with 11 bases remaining between them. The CDR3 reads CASSLIRAGEQYF. CDR3 DNA sequence: TGTGCCAGCAGCTTAATACGGGCGGGCGAGCAGTACTTC.

V and J are TRBV19 and TRBJ2-2; 8 bases map to TRBD2. This CDR3 is 14 amino acids long. Losses at the gene ends were 7 bases for V and 7 bases for J; bases not matched to a gene: 8. Per the germline V gene, CDR1 is LNHDA and CDR2 is SQIVND (reference sequence). In DNA form, the CDR3 reads TGTGCCAGTACTCGGCGGGAGGTGAGCGGGGAGCTGTTTTTT. Protein sequence: CASTRREVSGELFF.

The chain couples TRBV6-2 or TRBV6-3 to TRBJ2-7; D is undetermined. The CDR3 is made up of 11 amino acids. Germline CDR1 MNHEY, CDR2 SVGEGT. V lost 5 bases, J lost 5 bases, and 7 bases lay in between. The CDR3 bases are TGTGCCAGCAGTCAGGTCCACGAGCAGTACTTC. Its translation: CASSQVHEQYF.

This chain links TRBV12-3 or TRBV12-4 with TRBJ1-5, with D unresolved. Trimming removed 1 base at V and 10 bases at J, with 11 bases between. There are 13 residues in the CDR3. The CDR3 bases are TGTGCCAGCAGTTTAGGGTCACTCTTACCCCAGCATTTT. Its protein product is CASSLGSLLPQHF.

V usage is TRBV6-6 and J usage is TRBJ1-5, with D unresolved. Trimming took 2 bases from V and 4 from J, leaving 6 bases between them. Germline CDR1 and CDR2: MNHNY and SVGAGI (reference sequence). The CDR3 extends over 13 amino acids. The CDR3 sequence: CASSYDLNQPQHF. CDR3 sequence (DNA): TGTGCCAGCAGTTACGACTTAAATCAGCCCCAGCATTTT.

V is TRBV24-1 and J is TRBJ2-2; 8 bases are a match to TRBD1. This CDR3 contains 14 residues. Germline V lookup: CDR1 KGHDR, CDR2 SFDVKD. V trimming: 9 bases; J trimming: 4 bases; junction bases outside the gene matches: 6. Here the CDR3 DNA reads TGTGCCACCCAGGGGGCAAGTAGCACCGGGGAGCTGTTTTTT. This encodes CATQGASSTGELFF.

This clone was counted only a few times. The chain is built from TRBV4-2 and TRBJ2-2, with 7 positions matching TRBD1. V gave up 5 bases and J gave up 4 bases; unmatched junction bases: 4. CDR3 size: 14 residues. Germline CDR1 is LGHNA and CDR2 is YNFKEQ. The CDR3 is CASSNRGGTGELFF. For the CDR3, the DNA is TGTGCCAGCAGCAACAGGGGTGGCACCGGGGAGCTGTTTTTT.

This clone has only a few counts. This chain connects TRBV28 to TRBJ1-2; D might be TRBD1 (6 bases). CDR3 length equals 16 residues. V lost 1 base to trimming and J lost 2 bases, with 14 bases between them. CDR1 is MDHEN, CDR2 SYDVKM, per germline. CDR3 loop: CASSLFEGTTNYGYTF. CDR3 bases: TGTGCCAGCAGTTTATTTGAGGGGACAACCAACTATGGCTACACCTTC.

The rearrangement links TRBV7-6 to TRBJ1-5; D is undetermined. Looked up from germline, CDR1 is SGHVS and CDR2 is FNYEAQ. Trimming took off 5 bases at V and 0 bases at J, with 5 bases between the two ends. CDR3 length: 13 residues. CDR3 region: CASSRYSNQPQHF. As DNA, the CDR3 is TGTGCCAGCAGCCGTTATAGCAATCAGCCCCAGCATTTT.

This clone was picked up a small number of times. The chain carries TRBV7-2 and TRBJ2-7; D is ambiguous. V lost 3 bases to trimming and J lost 1 base, with 7 bases between them. This CDR3 region has 13 residues. Germline V gene data show CDR1 as SGHTA and CDR2 as FQGNSA. The CDR3 coding sequence is TGTGCCAGCAGCTTCGAACAGTCCTACGAGCAGTACTTC. The encoded protein is CASSFEQSYEQYF.

This clone was found many times. The rearrangement uses TRBV7-2 and TRBJ1-2, with D uncertain. Between the trimmed V and J ends, which lost 1 base and 2 bases, there was a span of 8 bases. This CDR3 is built from 14 residues. The V gene's germline CDR1 is SGHTA and CDR2 FQGNSA. This CDR3 reads CASSLVTGNYGYTF. CDR3 DNA: TGTGCCAGCAGCTTAGTTACGGGGAACTATGGCTACACCTTC.

The rearrangement links TRBV7-6 to TRBJ2-7, with 11 bases lining up with TRBD2. Germline CDR1 reads SGHVS; CDR2 reads FNYEAQ. V trimming: 6 bases; J trimming: 2 bases; junction bases outside the gene matches: 6. This CDR3 contains 15 residues. Here the CDR3 DNA reads TGTGCCAGCAGTGTAGCGGGAGGGCCGCCCTACGAGCAGTACTTC. Amino acids: CASSVAGGPPYEQYF.

V and J are TRBV10-2 and TRBJ2-1; 9 positions match TRBD2. This CDR3 comprises 14 residues. Per germline, CDR1 WSHSY and CDR2 SAAADI. V lost 2 bases, J lost 9 bases, and 5 bases stayed unmatched. The DNA of the CDR3 is TGCGCCAGCAGTGAGGCTAGCGGGATAGGTGAGCAGTTCTTC. Translated, it gives CASSEASGIGEQFF.

The chain combines TRBV15 with TRBJ1-2; 8 nucleotides line up with TRBD1. The germline V gene encodes CDR1 LNHNV and CDR2 YYDKDF (reference sequence). The J segment lost 5 bases and the V segment lost 4 bases, leaving 6 bases of the junction unmatched. The CDR3 has 14 amino acids. CDR3 region: CATSTRTGPYGYTF. The CDR3 region has the DNA TGTGCCACCAGCACCCGGACAGGGCCTTATGGCTACACCTTC.

This sequence joins TRBV20-1 and TRBJ1-1; D is uncertain. Germline CDR1 reads DFQATT; CDR2 reads SNEGSKA (reference sequence). This CDR3 region has 11 residues. V lost 6 bases and J lost 6, with 11 bases in between. CDR3 in amino acids: CSASPPSEAFF. The CDR3, as DNA: TGCAGTGCATCCCCCCCGTCTGAAGCTTTCTTT.

In its sample, this clone was seen a few times. This chain links TRBV7-9 with TRBJ2-7; D unclear. Trimming took off 6 bases at V and 3 bases at J, with 9 bases between the two ends. The germline CDR1 and CDR2 sequences are SEHNR and FQNEAQ (reference sequence). The length of the CDR3 is 12 residues. CDR3 sequence reads: CASRVSNYEQYF. The CDR3 DNA reads TGTGCCAGCAGGGTCAGTAACTACGAGCAGTACTTC.

The genes are TRBV5-6 and TRBJ2-5; 9 nucleotides align to TRBD1. This CDR3 comprises 15 residues. V gave up 4 bases and J gave up 5 bases; unmatched junction bases: 9. Germline lookup yields CDR1 SGHDT and CDR2 YYEEEE. The CDR3 sequence: CASSLPGQGRETQYF. DNA of the CDR3: TGTGCCAGCAGCCTTCCGGGACAGGGACGGGAGACCCAGTACTTC. The entire variable domain, with the rest obtained from reference TRBV5-6 and TRBJ2-5, is as follows: DAGVTQSPTHLIKTRGQQVTLRCSPKSGHDTVSWYQQALGQGPQFIFQYYEEEERQRGNFPDRFSGHQFPNYSSELNVNALLLGDSALYLCASSLPGQGRETQYFGPGTRLLVL.

The rearrangement uses TRBV28 and TRBJ2-5; 9 positions agree with TRBD2. V lost 7 bases, J lost 5 bases, and 8 bases stayed unmatched. The V gene's germline CDR1 is MDHEN and CDR2 SYDVKM. The CDR3 totals 14 residues. CDR3 DNA: TGTGCCAGCACCTTTAGCGGGGGAAGGGAGACCCAGTACTTC. Amino acid sequence: CASTFSGGRETQYF.

This clone was seen only a few times. CDR3 sequence (DNA): TGTGCCAGCAGTTACGGCGGACTAGAGGGAGATACGCAGTATTTT. Protein sequence: CASSYGGLEGDTQYF. The chain employs TRBV6-5 and TRBJ2-3, with 7 positions matching TRBD2. CDR1 MNHEY and CDR2 SVGAGI come from the germline V gene. The ends lost 2 bases at V and 5 bases at J; junction bases unmatched: 7. CDR3 size: 15 residues.

The chain has TRBV10-2 and TRBJ1-4; TRBD1 aligns across 10 bases. The CDR3 contains 13 residues. The germline V gene has CDR1 WSHSY and CDR2 SAAADI. With V trimmed by 4 bases and J by 11 bases, 4 bases remained unmatched. DNA of the CDR3: TGCGCCAGCAGTGGTTCGGGACAGGGGAAACTGTTTTTT. Protein: CASSGSGQGKLFF.